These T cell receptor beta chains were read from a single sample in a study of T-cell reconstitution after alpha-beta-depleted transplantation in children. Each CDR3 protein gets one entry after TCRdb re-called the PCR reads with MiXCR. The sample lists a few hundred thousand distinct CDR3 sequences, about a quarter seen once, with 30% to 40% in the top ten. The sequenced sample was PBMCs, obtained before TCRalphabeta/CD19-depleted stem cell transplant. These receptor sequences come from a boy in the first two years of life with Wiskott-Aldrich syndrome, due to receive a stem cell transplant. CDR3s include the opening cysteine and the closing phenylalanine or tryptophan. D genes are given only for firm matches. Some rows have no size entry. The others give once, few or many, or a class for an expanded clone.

CDR3aa: CASSRTIWTEMNTEAFF
CDR3nt: TGTGCCAGCAGCAGGACCATTTGGACGGAGATGAACACTGAAGCTTTCTTT
d_gene: .
j_gene: TRBJ1-1
v_gene: TRBV7-2
abundance: few

CDR3aa: CASSFHSRGWRSGAQETQYF
CDR3nt: TGTGCCAGCAGTTTCCATTCCCGAGGGTGGCGGTCGGGGGCACAAGAGACCCAGTACTTC
d_gene: .
j_gene: TRBJ2-5
v_gene: TRBV12-3/TRBV12-4
abundance: few

CDR3aa: CSVGGSGVYGYTF
CDR3nt: TGCAGCGTCGGGGGTTCCGGGGTATATGGCTACACCTTC
d_gene: .
j_gene: TRBJ1-2
v_gene: TRBV29-1
abundance: .

CDR3aa: CASPPDRQNTEAFF
CDR3nt: TGTGCTAGTCCGCCAGACAGACAGAACACTGAAGCTTTCTTT
d_gene: .
j_gene: TRBJ1-1
v_gene: TRBV12-5
abundance: .

CDR3aa: CASRSTGKPAPYEQYF
CDR3nt: TGTGCCAGCAGATCGACAGGAAAGCCCGCTCCCTACGAGCAGTACTTC
d_gene: .
j_gene: TRBJ2-7
v_gene: TRBV28
abundance: .

CDR3aa: CASSFSPGYRDTQYF
CDR3nt: TGTGCCAGCAGCTTTTCCCCGGGATACAGGGATACGCAGTATTTT
d_gene: .
j_gene: TRBJ2-3
v_gene: TRBV7-3
abundance: .

CDR3aa: CSVAPTGFHEQYF
CDR3nt: TGCAGCGTTGCCCCGACAGGGTTCCACGAGCAGTACTTC
d_gene: TRBD1
j_gene: TRBJ2-7
v_gene: TRBV29-1
abundance: .

CDR3aa: CASSLYGFAYEQYF
CDR3nt: TGCGCCAGCAGCTTGTACGGGTTCGCCTACGAGCAGTACTTC
d_gene: .
j_gene: TRBJ2-7
v_gene: TRBV5-1
abundance: few

CDR3aa: CASSLAGLGTSGNEQFF
CDR3nt: TGTGCCAGCAGTTTAGCAGGGTTGGGGACTAGCGGCAATGAGCAGTTCTTC
d_gene: TRBD2
j_gene: TRBJ2-1
v_gene: TRBV28
abundance: .

CDR3aa: CASRPNSGSPGNGQFF
CDR3nt: TGTGCCAGCAGACCTAATAGCGGGAGTCCTGGCAATGGGCAGTTCTTC
d_gene: TRBD2
j_gene: TRBJ2-1
v_gene: TRBV7-3
abundance: .

CDR3aa: CASSHGGTEAWEKLFF
CDR3nt: TGCGCCAGCAGCCATGGCGGGACAGAAGCATGGGAAAAACTGTTTTTT
d_gene: TRBD1
j_gene: TRBJ1-4
v_gene: TRBV4-1
abundance: few

CDR3aa: CASSMGQGRGTEAFF
CDR3nt: TGTGCCAGTAGTATGGGACAGGGACGAGGCACTGAAGCTTTCTTT
d_gene: TRBD1
j_gene: TRBJ1-1
v_gene: TRBV19
abundance: .

CDR3aa: CASSPTDGDTQYF
CDR3nt: TGTGCCAGCAGCCCAACGGACGGAGATACGCAGTATTTT
d_gene: .
j_gene: TRBJ2-3
v_gene: TRBV11-2
abundance: .

CDR3aa: CASSLADRGLGDTQYF
CDR3nt: TGTGCCAGCAGCTTAGCGGACAGGGGGCTTGGTGATACGCAGTATTTT
d_gene: TRBD1
j_gene: TRBJ2-3
v_gene: TRBV7-8
abundance: .

CDR3aa: CATSRDATGSYEQYF
CDR3nt: TGTGCCACCAGCAGAGATGCGACAGGGAGTTACGAGCAGTACTTC
d_gene: TRBD1
j_gene: TRBJ2-7
v_gene: TRBV15
abundance: few

CDR3aa: CASSLEGDSTSYEQYF
CDR3nt: TGTGCCAGCAGCTTGGAAGGGGACAGCACCTCCTACGAGCAGTACTTC
d_gene: TRBD1
j_gene: TRBJ2-7
v_gene: TRBV5-5
abundance: few